Below, 30 T cell receptor beta chains from the same sample are listed, as sequenced in a study of T cell responses to AZD1222 COVID-19 vaccine. The protocol was immunoSEQ multiplex PCR, while the TCRdb copy is restricted to in-frame clones and leaves out a portion. This sample carries 100,000 to 150,000 clones, roughly 90% of them seen once, and the ten largest clones take about 1.6%. Here the sequenced sample was peripheral blood, taken on day 0 of AZD1222 vaccination. The receptors stem from an adult in good health.

The chain carries TRBV28 and TRBJ2-3, with TRBD2 identical over 14 bases. The CDR3 extends over 18 amino acids. CDR1 MDHEN and CDR2 SYDVKM come from the germline V gene. V lost 4 bases and J lost 2; bases outside the gene matches: 8. The CDR3 DNA reads as TGTGCCAGCAGTTGGGGACTAGCGGGAGAAGGGGCCACAGATACGCAGTATTTT. Its translation: CASSWGLAGEGATDTQYF.

The J gene is TRBJ2-1, the V gene TRBV7-9; maybe TRBD2 (5 bases). Germline CDR1 SEHNR, CDR2 FQNEAQ (reference sequence). The CDR3 extends over 18 amino acids. Trimming shortened V by 5 bases and J by 0 bases, and 20 bases separated the two germline ends. For the CDR3, the DNA is TGTGCCAGCAGCCCCCGGGGTGGGCGGCCGAGCTCCTACAATGAGCAGTTCTTC. Its translation: CASSPRGGRPSSYNEQFF.

The chain couples TRBV6-5 to TRBJ2-7; D is uncertain. This CDR3 region has 14 residues. V lost 2 bases and J 4 bases, leaving 12 bases between the germline ends. Germline CDR1 MNHEY, CDR2 SVGAGI. CDR3 residues: CASSYNRERYEQYF. CDR3 DNA: TGTGCCAGCAGTTACAATCGTGAAAGATACGAGCAGTACTTC.

The chain is built from TRBV7-2 and TRBJ2-1; 8 bases align to TRBD2. With V trimmed by 4 bases and J by 2 bases, 4 bases remained unmatched. CDR1 and CDR2 from the germline V gene are SGHTA and FQGNSA. The CDR3 length is 15 residues. The CDR3 here is CASSSTSAAYNEQFF. Here the CDR3 DNA reads TGTGCCAGCAGCTCGACTAGCGCGGCCTACAATGAGCAGTTCTTC. The entire variable domain, with the rest obtained from reference TRBV7-2 and TRBJ2-1, is as follows: GAGVSQSPSNKVTEKGKDVELRCDPISGHTALYWYRQSLGQGLEFLIYFQGNSAPDKSGLPSDRFSAERTGGSVSTLTIQRTQQEDSAVYLCASSSTSAAYNEQFFGPGTRLTVL.

The chain uses TRBV27 and TRBJ1-3; D gene ambiguous. CDR3 length: 15 residues. The germline V and J ends were trimmed by 6 bases and 4 bases, with 16 bases remaining between them. Germline V CDR1 and CDR2: MNHEY, SMNVEV (reference sequence). The CDR3: CASSFPGGPGNTIYF. In nucleotides, the CDR3 is TGTGCCAGCAGCTTTCCGGGTGGGCCCGGAAACACCATATATTTT.

V gene TRBV6-5 combines with J gene TRBJ1-2, with 7 bases fitting TRBD1. This CDR3 spans 13 amino acids. Germline V gene sequence: CDR1 MNHEY, CDR2 SVGAGI. The V and J ends lost 2 bases and 7 bases, in that order; junction bases with no gene match: 4. CDR3 amino acids: CASSYRGQGGYTF. In DNA, the CDR3 is TGTGCCAGCAGTTACAGGGGGCAGGGTGGCTACACCTTC.

This chain joins TRBV10-2 and TRBJ1-4; 8 bases agree with TRBD1. V lost 8 bases, J lost 7 bases, and 12 bases stayed unmatched. Germline assignment: CDR1 WSHSY and CDR2 SAAADI. The CDR3 totals 15 residues. Here the CDR3 DNA reads TGCGCCAGCCGGCACGGACAGGGAGGGGGTGAAAAACTGTTTTTT. Protein: CASRHGQGGGEKLFF.

This chain uses TRBV27 with TRBJ1-4; D is perhaps TRBD1 (6 bases). Germline CDR1 reads MNHEY; CDR2 reads SMNVEV (reference sequence). This CDR3 comprises 17 residues. Deletions cut 4 bases from V and 8 bases from J, with 23 bases between. The CDR3 DNA reads as TGTGCCAGCAGTTCTTTCCCGGACAGCCCCAAGGGAGAAAAACTGTTTTTT. Protein product: CASSSFPDSPKGEKLFF. The whole variable domain, remainder taken from reference TRBV27 and TRBJ1-4, is EAQVTQNPRYLITVTGKKLTVTCSQNMNHEYMSWYRQDPGLGLRQIYYSMNVEVTDKGDVPEGYKVSRKEKRNFPLILESPSPNQTSLYFCASSSFPDSPKGEKLFFGSGTQLSVL.

V and J are TRBV4-2 and TRBJ2-1; D is unresolved. This CDR3 is built from 15 residues. Germline V gene lookup returns CDR1 LGHNA and CDR2 YNFKEQ. Trimming shortened V by 4 bases and J by 9 bases, and 19 bases separated the two germline ends. This CDR3 reads CASSRTTSSLAEQFF. CDR3 nucleotide sequence: TGTGCCAGCAGCCGAACCACTTCCTCACTCGCTGAGCAGTTCTTC.

The V call is TRBV28, the J call TRBJ2-7; the D is unclear. Trimming took off 1 base at V and 7 bases at J, with 11 bases between the two ends. The CDR3 runs 13 residues. Germline CDR1 and CDR2: MDHEN and SYDVKM. CDR3 in DNA: TGTGCCAGCAGTTTATTAACCGCCCGTGAGCAGTACTTC. Protein sequence: CASSLLTAREQYF.

V usage is TRBV7-9 and J usage is TRBJ2-7; D possibly corresponds to TRBD2 (5 bases). The CDR3 is made up of 18 amino acids. The ends were cut back, 0 bases at V and 3 bases at J, with 21 bases in the middle. Germline V gene sequence: CDR1 SEHNR, CDR2 FQNEAQ (reference sequence). CDR3 in DNA: TGTGCCAGCAGCTTAGCGCTCCCGGGAAGGCAGACCAACTACGAGCAGTACTTC. Its translation is CASSLALPGRQTNYEQYF.

V usage is TRBV4-1 and J usage is TRBJ2-7, with D perhaps TRBD1 or TRBD2 (5 bases each). The CDR3 length is 15 residues. CDR1 is MGHRA and CDR2 is YSYEKL in the germline V gene. Trimming left V 1 base short and J 2 bases short, with 12 bases between. The CDR3 nucleotides read TGCGCCAGCAGCCAAGTCGTCGGGGCGACCTACGAGCAGTACTTC. Translated: CASSQVVGATYEQYF.

The chain has TRBV28 and TRBJ1-3; D is unclear. Germline CDR1 and CDR2: MDHEN and SYDVKM. The CDR3 runs 18 residues. V lost 5 bases and J lost 2, with 22 bases in between. The CDR3 DNA reads TGTGCCAGCAGTACCCCTGTTTGGCGCTCTGTACCTGGAAACACCATATATTTT. Protein sequence: CASSTPVWRSVPGNTIYF.

A single count supports this clone. V is TRBV3-1 (or the pseudogene TRBV3-2) and J is TRBJ2-7; D remains ambiguous. The CDR3 extends over 15 amino acids. Trimming shortened V by 5 bases and J by 0 bases, and 14 bases separated the two germline ends. Germline CDR1 LGHDT, CDR2 YNNKEL (reference sequence). The DNA of the CDR3 is TGTGCCAGCAGCGCCGTTTTCCAAAGCTCCTACGAGCAGTACTTC. This encodes CASSAVFQSSYEQYF.

The chain links TRBV7-2 to TRBJ2-4, with 8 nucleotides matching TRBD2. J lost 5 bases, V lost 6 bases, and 3 bases had no gene match. Germline CDR1 is SGHTA and CDR2 is FQGNSA. This CDR3 is built from 13 residues. The CDR3 protein is CASRLGLENIQYF. As DNA, the CDR3 is TGTGCCAGCAGATTGGGACTAGAAAACATTCAGTACTTC.

The V gene is TRBV19, the J gene TRBJ1-5; D gene unclear. The CDR3 is 15 amino acids. Germline V gives CDR1 LNHDA, CDR2 SQIVND (reference sequence). V lost 1 base and J 5 bases, leaving 12 bases between the germline ends. The DNA of the CDR3 is TGTGCCAGTAGTATAGGGCAGAGTAAATATCAGCCCCAGCATTTT. This translates into CASSIGQSKYQPQHF.

The chain combines TRBV2 with TRBJ1-1; no reliable D call. Germline CDR1 and CDR2: SNHLY and FYNNEI. V was clipped by 9 bases and J by 0 bases, with 11 bases between them. CDR3 length: 13 amino acids. The CDR3 loop is CASLGVLNTEAFF. CDR3 DNA: TGTGCCAGTTTGGGAGTTCTGAACACTGAAGCTTTCTTT. The entire variable domain, with the rest obtained from reference TRBV2 and TRBJ1-1, is as follows: EPEVTQTPSHQVTQMGQEVILRCVPISNHLYFYWYRQILGQKVEFLVSFYNNEISEKSEIFDDQFSVERPDGSNFTLKIRSTKLEDSAMYFCASLGVLNTEAFFGQGTRLTVV.

The rearrangement uses TRBV6-5 and TRBJ2-7; 9 bases align to TRBD2. Germline CDR1 MNHEY, CDR2 SVGAGI. The CDR3 totals 15 residues. V trimming: 2 bases; J trimming: 2 bases; junction bases outside the gene matches: 4. In nucleotides, the CDR3 is TGTGCCAGCAGTTACAGCGCTAGCGGGACCTACGAGCAGTACTTC. It specifies CASSYSASGTYEQYF.

The chain joins TRBV19 to TRBJ1-5, with D possibly matching TRBD1 (5 bases). CDR3 length: 14 amino acids. Trimming took off 4 bases at V and 2 bases at J, with 9 bases between the two ends. The V gene's germline CDR1 is LNHDA and CDR2 SQIVND (reference sequence). CDR3 in amino acids: CASSTGLGNQPQHF. CDR3 coding DNA: TGTGCCAGTAGTACGGGACTTGGCAATCAGCCCCAGCATTTT.

This clone was seen only once. The chain couples TRBV6-5 to TRBJ2-2; 9 nucleotides match TRBD2. CDR1 is MNHEY and CDR2 is SVGAGI in the germline V gene. After removal of 2 bases from V and 6 bases from J, the junction contained 4 bases not matched to a gene. CDR3 length: 15 residues. The CDR3: CASSYRREGPGELFF. DNA of the CDR3: TGTGCCAGCAGTTACCGGCGGGAGGGCCCCGGGGAGCTGTTTTTT.

This clone came up a few times. The junction departs from the called germline gene at one end, perhaps through a read error. DNA for the CDR3: TGTGCCAGCAGCTTATGGGGAGTATCAATCTTC. Its protein product is CASSLWGVSIF. The rearrangement uses TRBV13 and TRBJ2-7, with a tentative D call TRBD2 (5 bases). Germline V gene sequence: CDR1 PRHDT, CDR2 FYEKMQ (reference sequence). The CDR3 is 11 residues long. Together with reference TRBV13 and TRBJ2-7, the CDR3 gives the full variable domain: AAGVIQSPRHLIKEKRETATLKCYPIPRHDTVYWYQQGPGQDPQFLISFYEKMQSDKGSIPDRFSAQQFSDYHSELNMSSLELGDSALYFCASSLWGVSIFGPGTRLTVT.

The chain joins TRBV6-5 to TRBJ2-7; possible D gene TRBD2, 5 bases. Germline CDR1 is MNHEY and CDR2 is SVGAGI. Trimming left V 6 bases short and J 3 bases short, with 15 bases between. This CDR3 has 14 residues. CDR3 residues: CASSATGLSYEQYF. In DNA form, the CDR3 reads TGTGCCAGCAGCGCAACGGGATTGAGCTACGAGCAGTACTTC.

The V gene is TRBV4-3, the J gene TRBJ2-5, with 8 bases that match TRBD1. V trimming: 5 bases; J trimming: 1 base; junction bases outside the gene matches: 6. This CDR3 contains 15 residues. Per the germline V gene, CDR1 is LGHNA and CDR2 is YSLEER. The CDR3 nucleotides are TGCGCCAGCAGCTCGGGACAGGTTAGCCAAGAGACCCAGTACTTC. This gives the protein CASSSGQVSQETQYF.

The chain has TRBV6-6 and TRBJ2-1; 7 bases fit TRBD2. Trimming removed 5 bases from V and 0 bases from J; junction bases left unmatched: 10. CDR1 is MNHNY and CDR2 is SVGAGI in the germline V gene (reference sequence). The CDR3 sequence is 17 residues long. The CDR3, as DNA: TGTGCCAGCAGTCAAATTGGCCTAGCGGTCTCCTACAATGAGCAGTTCTTC. It codes for CASSQIGLAVSYNEQFF.

The CDR3 coding sequence is TGTGCCAGCAGCTTAACTAGCGGGAGGGGTGAGCAGTTCTTC. This codes for CASSLTSGRGEQFF. The genes are TRBV7-3 and TRBJ2-1, with TRBD2 matching over 11 bases. The CDR3 covers 14 residues. J lost 9 bases, V lost 0 bases, and 1 base had no gene match. Germline V gene data show CDR1 as SGHTA and CDR2 as FQGTGA.

This rearrangement joins TRBV4-1 to TRBJ2-7, with TRBD1 as a possible D gene (6 bases). Germline V gene sequence: CDR1 MGHRA, CDR2 YSYEKL. The CDR3 runs to 15 residues. V dropped 6 bases and J dropped 1 base, with 16 bases sitting between them. DNA for the CDR3: TGCGCCAGCAGGGTCGTGGCAGGGGCTTCCTACGAGCAGTACTTC. It is translated as CASRVVAGASYEQYF.

This chain links TRBV3-1 (or the pseudogene TRBV3-2) with TRBJ1-2; 8 nucleotides agree with TRBD1. The CDR3 runs 14 residues. Trimming took 3 bases from V and 6 from J; bases not matched to a gene: 6. Germline lookup yields CDR1 LGHDT and CDR2 YNNKEL (reference sequence). The CDR3, as DNA: TGTGCCAGCAGCCACCTAGACAGGGGCCATGGCTACACCTTC. This gives the protein CASSHLDRGHGYTF.

The gene calls are TRBV19 and TRBJ1-4; D is unclear. V lost 0 bases and J lost 3, with 14 bases in between. Per the germline V gene, CDR1 is LNHDA and CDR2 is SQIVND (reference sequence). CDR3 size: 17 residues. CDR3: CASSIEASGIPNEKLFF. In nucleotides, the CDR3 is TGTGCCAGTAGTATAGAGGCGTCGGGGATTCCTAATGAAAAACTGTTTTTT. Variable domain in full (rest from reference TRBV19 and TRBJ1-4): DGGITQSPKYLFRKEGQNVTLSCEQNLNHDAMYWYRQDPGQGLRLIYYSQIVNDFQKGDIAEGYSVSREKKESFPLTVTSAQKNPTAFYLCASSIEASGIPNEKLFFGSGTQLSVL.

This clone was found once. This rearrangement joins TRBV24-1 to TRBJ2-5; D is ambiguous. Looked up from germline, CDR1 is KGHDR and CDR2 is SFDVKD. V lost 3 bases and J 5 bases, leaving 3 bases between the germline ends. CDR3 length equals 11 residues. CDR3 region: CATSDRETQYF. For the CDR3, the DNA is TGTGCCACCAGTGATAGGGAGACCCAGTACTTC.

The rearrangement links TRBV5-4 to TRBJ1-4, with a possible D match to TRBD1 (5 bases). Germline values: CDR1 SGHNT, CDR2 YYREEE (reference sequence). The CDR3 has 15 residues. V was shortened by 3 bases and J by 0 bases, with 9 bases between the two germline ends. This CDR3 is CASSYDSATNEKLFF. CDR3 nucleotides: TGTGCCAGCAGCTATGACAGTGCAACTAATGAAAAACTGTTTTTT.